This TCR beta chain comes out of a study of cytomegalovirus exposure and HLA in healthy donors. Broader study findings: Trimming of TCR beta V- and J-genes showed a link, identified in a later analysis, to a missense DCLRE1C variant. Among the sequence variants, a highly shared cluster was likely an artifact of sequencing. In vitro experiments confirmed that three CMV-associated chains were specific for CMV antigens.

Amplification used 60 Vbeta primers and 13 Jbeta primers. TCRdb's table, derived via immunoSEQ multiplex PCR, lists solely in-frame clones and lacks some. Among around 150,000 clones listed, 60% to 80% were seen once. CDR3 size: 14 residues. V shed 7 bases and J shed 5 bases, with 15 bases lying between them. Germline V CDR1 and CDR2: LGHNA, YNFKEQ. Of note for this clone: The antigen remains undetermined.

The sequence was obtained from a man between 18 and 29 years old in good health and CMV-seropositive. Sample: PBMCs. V usage is TRBV4-2 and J usage is TRBJ2-1; maybe TRBD1 (6 bases). CDR3 nucleotide sequence: TGTGCCAGCAACCCCGGGACATTCAACAATGAGCAGTTCTTC. Translation: CASNPGTFNNEQFF.